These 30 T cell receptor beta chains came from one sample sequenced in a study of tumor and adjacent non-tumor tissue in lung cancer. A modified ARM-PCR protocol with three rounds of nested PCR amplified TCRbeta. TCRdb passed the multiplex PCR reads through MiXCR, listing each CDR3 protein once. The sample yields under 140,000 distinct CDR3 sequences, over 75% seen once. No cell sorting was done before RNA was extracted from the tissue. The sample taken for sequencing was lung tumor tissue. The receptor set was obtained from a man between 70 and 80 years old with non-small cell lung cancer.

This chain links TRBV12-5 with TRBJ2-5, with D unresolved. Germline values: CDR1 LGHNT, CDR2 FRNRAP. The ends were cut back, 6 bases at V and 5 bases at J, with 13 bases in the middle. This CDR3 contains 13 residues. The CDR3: CASGLTHEETQYF. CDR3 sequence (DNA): TGTGCTAGTGGATTGACCCACGAGGAGACCCAGTACTTC.

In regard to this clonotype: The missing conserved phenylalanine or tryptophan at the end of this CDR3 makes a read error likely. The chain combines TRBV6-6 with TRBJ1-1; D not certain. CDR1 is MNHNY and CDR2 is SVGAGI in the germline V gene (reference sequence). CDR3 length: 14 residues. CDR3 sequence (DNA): TGTGCCAGGAGTTATCAAGTGGGGAACACTGAAGCTTTCTTA. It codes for CARSYQVGNTEAFL.

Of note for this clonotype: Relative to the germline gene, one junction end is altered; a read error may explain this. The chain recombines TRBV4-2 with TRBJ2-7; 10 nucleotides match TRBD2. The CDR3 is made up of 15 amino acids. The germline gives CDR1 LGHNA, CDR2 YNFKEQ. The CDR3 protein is CAGSQVALAGDGQYF. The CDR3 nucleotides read TGTGCCGGCAGCCAAGTTGCCCTAGCGGGGGACGGGCAGTACTTC.

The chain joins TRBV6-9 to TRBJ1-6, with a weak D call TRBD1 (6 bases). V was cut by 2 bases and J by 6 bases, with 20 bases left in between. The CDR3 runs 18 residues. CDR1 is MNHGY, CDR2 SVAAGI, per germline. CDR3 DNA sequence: TGTGCCAGCAGTTATGGTTCCAGGGGCGTTTCTTCTAATTCACCCCTCCACTTT. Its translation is CASSYGSRGVSSNSPLHF.

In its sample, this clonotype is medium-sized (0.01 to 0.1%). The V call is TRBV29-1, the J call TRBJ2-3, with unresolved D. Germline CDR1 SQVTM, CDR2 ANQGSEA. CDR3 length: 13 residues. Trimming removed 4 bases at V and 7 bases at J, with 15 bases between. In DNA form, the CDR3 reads TGCAGCGTTGCGTGGACCACTCCGTATACGCAGTATTTT. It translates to CSVAWTTPYTQYF.

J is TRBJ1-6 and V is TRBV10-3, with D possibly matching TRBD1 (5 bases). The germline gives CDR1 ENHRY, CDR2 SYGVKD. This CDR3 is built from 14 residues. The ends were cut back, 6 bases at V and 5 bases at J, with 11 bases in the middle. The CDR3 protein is CAIRHGTDNSPLHF. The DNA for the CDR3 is TGTGCCATCAGGCACGGGACTGATAATTCACCCCTCCACTTT.

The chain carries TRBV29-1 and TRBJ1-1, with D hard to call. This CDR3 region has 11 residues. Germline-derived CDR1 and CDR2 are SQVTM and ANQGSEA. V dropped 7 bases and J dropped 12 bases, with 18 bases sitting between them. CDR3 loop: CSGARTTGTFF. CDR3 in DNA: TGCAGCGGGGCCCGAACCACTGGAACTTTCTTT.

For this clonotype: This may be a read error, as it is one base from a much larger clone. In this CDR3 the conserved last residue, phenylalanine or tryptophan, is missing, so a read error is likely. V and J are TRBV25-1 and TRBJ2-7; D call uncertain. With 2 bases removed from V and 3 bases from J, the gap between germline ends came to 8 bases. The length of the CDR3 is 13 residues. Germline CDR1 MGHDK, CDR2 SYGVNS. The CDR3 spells CASSEIHDYEQYS. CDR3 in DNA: TGTGCCAGCAGTGAAATCCACGACTACGAGCAGTACTCC.

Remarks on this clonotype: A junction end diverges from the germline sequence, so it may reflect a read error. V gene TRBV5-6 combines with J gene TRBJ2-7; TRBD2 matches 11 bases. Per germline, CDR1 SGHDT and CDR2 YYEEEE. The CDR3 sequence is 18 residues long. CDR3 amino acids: CASSPTLAGDPGSYERYF. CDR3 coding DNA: TGTGCCAGCAGCCCGACACTAGCGGGAGACCCGGGTAGCTACGAGCGGTACTTC.

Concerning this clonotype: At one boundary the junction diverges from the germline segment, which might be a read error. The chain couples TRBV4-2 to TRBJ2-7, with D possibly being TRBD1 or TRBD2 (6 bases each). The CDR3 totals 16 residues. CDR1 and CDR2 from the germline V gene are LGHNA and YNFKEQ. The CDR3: CVSSQVGIQGGYEQYF. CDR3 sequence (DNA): TGCGTCAGCAGCCAAGTCGGGATACAGGGAGGCTACGAGCAGTACTTC.

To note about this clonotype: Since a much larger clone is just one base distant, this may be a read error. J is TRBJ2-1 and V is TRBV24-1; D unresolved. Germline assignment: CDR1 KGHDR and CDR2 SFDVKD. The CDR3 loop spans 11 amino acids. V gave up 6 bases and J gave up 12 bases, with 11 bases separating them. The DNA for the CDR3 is TGTGCCACCAGTCTCATTAACAGGCAGTTCTTC. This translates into CATSLINRQFF.

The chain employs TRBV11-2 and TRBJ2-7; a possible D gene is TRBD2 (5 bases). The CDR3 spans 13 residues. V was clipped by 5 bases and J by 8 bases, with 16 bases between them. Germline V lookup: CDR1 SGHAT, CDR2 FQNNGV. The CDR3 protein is CASSQWTERKQYF. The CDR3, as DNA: TGTGCCAGCAGCCAATGGACTGAACGCAAGCAGTACTTC. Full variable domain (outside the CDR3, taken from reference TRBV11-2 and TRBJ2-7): EAGVAQSPRYKIIEKRQSVAFWCNPISGHATLYWYQQILGQGPKLLIQFQNNGVVDDSQLPKDRFSAERLKGVDSTLKIQPAKLEDSAVYLCASSQWTERKQYFGPGTRLTVT.

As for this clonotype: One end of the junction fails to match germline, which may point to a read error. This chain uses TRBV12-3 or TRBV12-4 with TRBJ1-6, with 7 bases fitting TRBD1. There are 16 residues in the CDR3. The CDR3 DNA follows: TGTGCCAGCACCTCCGGGACAGTGGGCTACAATTCACCCCTCCACTTC. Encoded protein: CASTSGTVGYNSPLHF.

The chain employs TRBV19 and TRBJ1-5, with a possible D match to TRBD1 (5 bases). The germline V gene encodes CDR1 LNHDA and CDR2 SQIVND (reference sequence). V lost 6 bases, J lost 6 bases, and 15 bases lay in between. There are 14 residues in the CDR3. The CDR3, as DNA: TGTGCCAGTAGGCTCGGGGGAAGTAGTCAGCCCCAGCATTTT. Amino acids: CASRLGGSSQPQHF.

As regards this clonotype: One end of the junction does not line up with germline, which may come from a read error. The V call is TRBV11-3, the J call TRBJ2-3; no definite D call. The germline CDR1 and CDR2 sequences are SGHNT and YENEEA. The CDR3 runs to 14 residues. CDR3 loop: CASGFSVHTDTPYF. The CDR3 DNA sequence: TGTGCCAGCGGCTTCAGCGTACACACAGATACGCCGTATTTT.

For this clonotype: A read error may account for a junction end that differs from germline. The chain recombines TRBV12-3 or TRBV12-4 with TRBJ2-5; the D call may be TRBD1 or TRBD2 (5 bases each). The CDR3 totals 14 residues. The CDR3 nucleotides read TGTGCCAGCACTTTTAGGGACGGACCAGAGACTCAGTACTTC. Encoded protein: CASTFRDGPETQYF.

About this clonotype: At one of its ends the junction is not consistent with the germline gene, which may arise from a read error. Written as DNA, the CDR3 is TGTGCCAGCAGCTACCACCCAGGGGGGGGTTTCAATCAGCCACAGCATTTT. Its translation: CASSYHPGGGFNQPQHF. The V gene is TRBV6-2 or TRBV6-3, the J gene TRBJ1-5, with 7 bases identical to TRBD1. CDR1 is MNHEY and CDR2 is SVGEGT in the germline V gene. CDR3 length: 17 residues.

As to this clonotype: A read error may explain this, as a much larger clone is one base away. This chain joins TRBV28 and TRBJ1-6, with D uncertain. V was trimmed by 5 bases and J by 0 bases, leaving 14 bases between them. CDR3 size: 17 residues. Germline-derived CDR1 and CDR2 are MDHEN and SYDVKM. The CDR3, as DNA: TGTGCCAGCAGTCCAGTAGGAGCGTCCTCCTATAATTCACCCCTCCACTTT. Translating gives CASSPVGASSYNSPLHF.

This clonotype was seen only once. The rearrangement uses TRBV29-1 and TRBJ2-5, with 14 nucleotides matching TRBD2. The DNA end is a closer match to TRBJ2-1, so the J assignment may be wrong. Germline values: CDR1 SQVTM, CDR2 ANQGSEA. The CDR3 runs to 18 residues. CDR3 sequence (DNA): TGCAGCGTTAAACTCTATTGGACTAGCGGGGGGAAACAAGAGACCCAGTTCTTC. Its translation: CSVKLYWTSGGKQETQFF.

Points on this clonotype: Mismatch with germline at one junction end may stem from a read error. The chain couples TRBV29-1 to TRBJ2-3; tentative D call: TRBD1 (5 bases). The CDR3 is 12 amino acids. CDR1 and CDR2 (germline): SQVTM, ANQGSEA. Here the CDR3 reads CSIDSYKDTQYF. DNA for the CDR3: TGCAGCATTGACAGTTACAAAGATACGCAGTATTTT.

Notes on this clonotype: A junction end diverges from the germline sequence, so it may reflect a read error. CDR3: CTSSLGGRNGYNEQFF. In DNA form, the CDR3 reads TGTACCAGCAGCTTAGGGGGTAGGAACGGGTACAATGAGCAGTTCTTC. The rearrangement joins TRBV11-2 to TRBJ2-1, with D possibly matching TRBD1 (6 bases). The CDR3 has 16 amino acids. CDR1 is SGHAT and CDR2 is FQNNGV in the germline V gene.

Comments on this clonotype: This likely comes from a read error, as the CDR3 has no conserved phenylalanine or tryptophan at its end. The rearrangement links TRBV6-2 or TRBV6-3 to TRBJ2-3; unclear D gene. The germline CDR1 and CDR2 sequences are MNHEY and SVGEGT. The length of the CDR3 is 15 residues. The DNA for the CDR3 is TGTGCCAGCAGTTACCGGGCCCCGCAGACGGATACCCAGTATTTA. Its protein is CASSYRAPQTDTQYL.

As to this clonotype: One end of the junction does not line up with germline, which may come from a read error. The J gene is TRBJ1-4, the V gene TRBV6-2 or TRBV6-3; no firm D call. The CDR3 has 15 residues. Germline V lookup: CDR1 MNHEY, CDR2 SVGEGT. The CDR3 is CASSYSQIKDENLFF. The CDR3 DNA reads TGTGCTAGCAGTTACTCCCAGATAAAAGATGAAAATCTGTTTTTT.

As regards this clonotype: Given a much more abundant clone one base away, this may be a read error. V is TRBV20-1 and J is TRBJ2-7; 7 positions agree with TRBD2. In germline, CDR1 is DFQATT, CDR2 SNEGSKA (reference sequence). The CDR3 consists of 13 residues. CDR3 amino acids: CSARRSSGYEQHF. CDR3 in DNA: TGCAGTGCTAGGCGGTCTAGCGGCTACGAGCAGCACTTC.

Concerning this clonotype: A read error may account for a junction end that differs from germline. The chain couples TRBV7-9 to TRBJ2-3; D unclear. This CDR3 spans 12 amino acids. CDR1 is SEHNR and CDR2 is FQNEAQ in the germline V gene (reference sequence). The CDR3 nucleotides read TGTGCCAGTAGCTCCCCCCGTGATATGCACTATTTT. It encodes CASSSPRDMHYF.

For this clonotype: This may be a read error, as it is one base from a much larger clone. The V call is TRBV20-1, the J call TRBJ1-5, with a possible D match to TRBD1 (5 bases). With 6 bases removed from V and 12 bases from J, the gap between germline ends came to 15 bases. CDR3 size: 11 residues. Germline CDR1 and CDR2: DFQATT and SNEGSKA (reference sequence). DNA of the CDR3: TGCAGTGCCCAGGGTTGGGAGCTCCAGCATTTT. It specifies CSAQGWELQHF.

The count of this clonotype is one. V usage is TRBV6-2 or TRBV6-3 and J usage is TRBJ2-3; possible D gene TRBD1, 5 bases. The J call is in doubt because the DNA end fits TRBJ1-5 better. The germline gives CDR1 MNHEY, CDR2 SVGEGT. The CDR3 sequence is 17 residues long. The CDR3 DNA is TGTGCCAGCAGTTACCCGATGACAGTAGGCCACCAGGGTGCGCAGCATTTT. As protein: CASSYPMTVGHQGAQHF.

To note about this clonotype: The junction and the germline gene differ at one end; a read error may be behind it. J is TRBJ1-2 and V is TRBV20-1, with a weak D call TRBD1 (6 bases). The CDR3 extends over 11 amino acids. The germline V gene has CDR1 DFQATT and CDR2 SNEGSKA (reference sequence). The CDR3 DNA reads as TGCAGGGTCGGGGGGCACTATGGCTACACTTTC. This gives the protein CRVGGHYGYTF.

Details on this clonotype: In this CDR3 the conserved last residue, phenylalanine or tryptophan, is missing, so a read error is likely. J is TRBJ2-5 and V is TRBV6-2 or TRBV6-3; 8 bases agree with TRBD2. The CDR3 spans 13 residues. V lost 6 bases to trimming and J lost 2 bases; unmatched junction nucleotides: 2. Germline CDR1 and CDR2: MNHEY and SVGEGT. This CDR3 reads CASRRGAQETQYL. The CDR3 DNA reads TGTGCCAGCAGGCGGGGGGCACAAGAGACCCAGTACCTC.

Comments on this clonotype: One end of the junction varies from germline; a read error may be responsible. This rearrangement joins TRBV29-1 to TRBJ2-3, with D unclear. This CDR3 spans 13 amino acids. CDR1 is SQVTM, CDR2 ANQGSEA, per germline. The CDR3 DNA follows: TGCAGCGTTGAAGAAGTAGTAGTAGATGCGCAGTATTTT. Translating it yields CSVEEVVVDAQYF.